This T cell receptor (beta chain) was captured in a study of T cell repertoires in cytomegalovirus infection. The CDR3 has 15 amino acids. Germline CDR1 MNHNS, CDR2 SASEGT. V gave up 5 bases and J gave up 9 bases; unmatched junction bases: 13. As to this clonotype: Antigen unknown.

TCRdb passed the reads through MiXCR, listing each CDR3 protein once. The data contain hundreds of thousands of distinct CDR3 sequences, approximately 33% of them singletons. Findings and limits, study-wide: Within the response measured ex vivo, HLA-C-restricted CMV-specific TCR beta clonotypes were dominant. Based on cumulative public TCR beta family frequency, carriers of CMV plus the relevant HLA were identified.

The specimen was cultured PBMCs, collected from culture after CMV antigen stimulation. This receptor was identified in a human donor in good health (CMV status not recorded). Some clones in this sample may be carry-over from other donors' samples. This chain connects TRBV6-1 to TRBJ2-1; 7 bases are shared with TRBD2. The CDR3 bases are TGTGCCAGCAGTTATGTGACTAGCCCCCTACGTGAGCAGTTCTTC. Its translation is CASSYVTSPLREQFF.